These 8 T cell receptor beta chains came from one sample sequenced in a study of T cells in localized non-small cell lung cancer. The protocol was immunoSEQ multiplex PCR, while the TCRdb copy is restricted to in-frame clones and leaves out a portion. This repertoire shows under 100,000 clones, more than 75% found once; its top ten account for 20% to 25%. The specimen comprised peripheral blood, sampled before any cancer treatment. The source of these receptors is a woman between 35 and 70 years old with stage I squamous cell lung carcinoma.

The rearrangement links TRBV5-4 to TRBJ1-6; 8 positions match TRBD1. The CDR3 contains 15 residues. J lost 8 bases, V lost 2 bases, and 6 bases had no gene match. Germline V lookup: CDR1 SGHNT, CDR2 YYREEE (reference sequence). CDR3 residues: CASSLRTGSDSPLHF. CDR3 in DNA: TGTGCCAGCAGCTTAAGGACAGGGTCGGATTCACCCCTCCACTTT.

The chain recombines TRBV5-1 with TRBJ2-7, with 7 bases matching TRBD1. Germline values: CDR1 SGHRS, CDR2 YFSETQ. J was trimmed by 12 bases and V by 3 bases; bases with no gene match: 12. The CDR3 spans 13 residues. In DNA form, the CDR3 reads TGCGCCAGCAGCTCCGGCCCAGACAGGGAAGCGTACTTC. This gives the protein CASSSGPDREAYF.

V and J are TRBV6-6 and TRBJ1-3, with 8 bases aligning to TRBD1. V was clipped by 1 base and J by 2 bases; unmatched bases: 4. Per the germline V gene, CDR1 is MNHNY and CDR2 is SVGAGI (reference sequence). This CDR3 has 16 residues. The chain's CDR3 is CASSYFTGGPGNTIYF. The CDR3 nucleotides are TGTGCCAGCAGTTACTTTACAGGGGGACCTGGAAACACCATATATTTT.

The chain combines TRBV6-5 with TRBJ1-6; D gene ambiguous. Germline V gene data show CDR1 as MNHEY and CDR2 as SVGAGI. V lost 5 bases and J lost 4, with 9 bases in between. The CDR3 length is 14 residues. The CDR3 loop reads CASSEVGYNSPLHF. The CDR3 region has the DNA TGTGCCAGCAGTGAAGTCGGGTATAATTCACCCCTCCACTTT.

The chain has TRBV11-2 and TRBJ2-5, with a tentative D call TRBD2 (7 bases). The J call may be in error: the DNA end matches TRBJ2-7 better. This CDR3 is 16 amino acids long. Germline loops: CDR1 SGHAT, CDR2 FQNNGV. CDR3 sequence (DNA): TGTGCCAGCAGCTCACCCTTAGAGGGGGGGCCGTACGAGCAGTACTTC. Its translation is CASSSPLEGGPYEQYF.

Only a few counts were recorded for this clone. The chain has TRBV6-6 and TRBJ1-4; 7 nucleotides agree with TRBD1. Germline CDR1 MNHNY, CDR2 SVGAGI (reference sequence). The CDR3 extends over 16 amino acids. V gave up 7 bases and J gave up 7 bases; unmatched junction bases: 15. The CDR3 reads CASKQGSGLGLEKLFF. CDR3 coding DNA: TGTGCCAGCAAACAGGGGTCCGGCTTGGGGCTTGAAAAACTGTTTTTT.

The chain employs TRBV19 and TRBJ1-6; D call uncertain. The CDR3 covers 15 residues. Germline V CDR1 and CDR2: LNHDA, SQIVND (reference sequence). Trimming cost V 5 bases and J 3 bases, with 11 bases left between them. The CDR3 sequence: CASSQGFDYNSPLHF. In DNA form, the CDR3 reads TGTGCCAGTAGTCAAGGGTTTGACTATAATTCACCCCTCCACTTT.

CDR3 coding DNA: TGTGCCAGTAAGGGGAACAGGGGCTCATCCTACGAGCAGTACTTC. Its protein product is CASKGNRGSSYEQYF. The J gene is TRBJ2-7, the V gene TRBV19; TRBD1 matches at 7 bases. CDR1 is LNHDA, CDR2 SQIVND, per germline (reference sequence). The CDR3 length is 15 residues. The J segment lost 1 base and the V segment lost 7 bases, leaving 10 bases of the junction unmatched.